These 13 T cell receptor beta chains originate from one sample sequenced in a study of T cells in tuberculosis. Documented time point: new active TB diagnosis, blood taken before or within 7 days of starting treatment. Libraries were prepared by immunoSEQ multiplex PCR; TCRdb keeps only in-frame clonotypes and omits some of them. The table shows more than 30,000 clones, with about 82% occurring only once. The sequenced sample was PBMCs, obtained at tuberculosis diagnosis. The receptor source for this set is an adult with tuberculosis.

With regard to this clone: Sequence at one end of the junction differs from germline and may be a read error. This sequence joins TRBV7-9 and TRBJ2-7, with D perhaps matching TRBD1 (6 bases). Germline CDR1 SEHNR, CDR2 FQNEAQ (reference sequence). This CDR3 has 11 amino acids. CDR3 bases: TGTGCCAGCGCCCAGGGGCTGCGTTACTTTTTC. This translates into CASAQGLRYFF.

This sequence joins TRBV4-1 and TRBJ2-1, with a weak D call TRBD2 (5 bases). V was trimmed by 2 bases and J by 0 bases, leaving 14 bases between them. Germline V gives CDR1 MGHRA, CDR2 YSYEKL. The length of the CDR3 is 17 residues. CDR3 DNA: TGCGCCAGCAGCCAAAGGAGCGGAGCCAGCTCCTACAATGAGCAGTTCTTC. This gives the protein CASSQRSGASSYNEQFF.

This CDR3 reads CATTQNTNEKLFF. The CDR3 bases are TGTGCCACAACTCAAAACACTAATGAAAAACTGTTTTTT. The chain links TRBV2 to TRBJ1-4, with D unclear. Per the germline V gene, CDR1 is SNHLY and CDR2 is FYNNEI. This CDR3 is built from 13 residues. Trimming took off 10 bases at V and 2 bases at J, with 11 bases between the two ends.

The V call is TRBV7-3, the J call TRBJ2-2, with D possibly matching TRBD2 (6 bases). This CDR3 has 16 residues. Trimming took off 4 bases at V and 1 base at J, with 13 bases between the two ends. Germline-derived CDR1 and CDR2 are SGHTA and FQGTGA. The CDR3 sequence: CASSSGLLKNTGELFF. Here the CDR3 DNA reads TGTGCCAGCAGCTCGGGACTCCTAAAGAACACCGGGGAGCTGTTTTTT.

The chain has TRBV19 and TRBJ2-7, with D possibly being TRBD1 (6 bases). Trimming took 6 bases from V and 3 from J, leaving 9 bases between them. The CDR3 length is 12 residues. Germline values: CDR1 LNHDA, CDR2 SQIVND (reference sequence). The CDR3 nucleotides are TGTGCCAGTAGCCTACAGGGCTACGAGCAGTACTTC. Translation: CASSLQGYEQYF.

The chain couples TRBV4-2 to TRBJ2-2, with D tentatively TRBD2 (5 bases). Germline lookup yields CDR1 LGHNA and CDR2 YNFKEQ. This CDR3 is built from 18 residues. Trimming stripped 1 base from V and 0 bases from J, with 15 bases between. The CDR3 nucleotides are TGTGCCAGCAGCCAAGCTGATATCTTACTAGCGAACACCGGGGAGCTGTTTTTT. Its translation is CASSQADILLANTGELFF.

This chain links TRBV13 with TRBJ2-1; 7 bases fit TRBD1. Unmatched junction bases numbered 9, after V lost 3 bases and J lost 7 bases. There are 15 residues in the CDR3. The germline V gene has CDR1 PRHDT and CDR2 FYEKMQ (reference sequence). The CDR3 bases are TGTGCCAGCAGCTTTCGACAGGGTAGGAGTAATGAGCAGTTCTTC. As protein: CASSFRQGRSNEQFF.

CDR3 in amino acids: CASAMVGGRGDTQYF. CDR3 coding DNA: TGCGCCAGCGCGATGGTGGGAGGAAGGGGAGATACGCAGTATTTT. The chain uses TRBV5-1 and TRBJ2-3; D might be TRBD2 (6 bases). Germline CDR1 and CDR2: SGHRS and YFSETQ. This CDR3 is built from 15 residues. V was cut by 7 bases and J by 5 bases, with 20 bases left in between.

The CDR3 protein is CASSQVEEGETQYF. DNA for the CDR3: TGCGCCAGCAGCCAAGTTGAGGAGGGGGAGACCCAGTACTTC. The chain couples TRBV4-1 to TRBJ2-5, with D possibly being TRBD2 (6 bases). Per germline, CDR1 MGHRA and CDR2 YSYEKL. With 1 base removed from V and 5 bases from J, the gap between germline ends came to 11 bases. This CDR3 comprises 14 residues.

The J gene is TRBJ1-4, the V gene TRBV2, with 9 bases identical to TRBD1. V gave up 7 bases and J gave up 7 bases; unmatched junction bases: 10. The CDR3 covers 15 residues. Per germline, CDR1 SNHLY and CDR2 FYNNEI. CDR3 loop: CASTADRGGGEKLFF. The CDR3 DNA follows: TGTGCCAGCACCGCGGACAGGGGAGGGGGTGAAAAACTGTTTTTT.

The chain combines TRBV5-1 with TRBJ2-1; TRBD2 aligns across 12 bases. Germline-derived CDR1 and CDR2 are SGHRS and YFSETQ. This CDR3 region has 16 residues. With V trimmed by 2 bases and J by 8 bases, 8 bases remained unmatched. DNA for the CDR3: TGCGCCAGCAGCTTCGCGACTAGCGGGAGTCGGGATGAGCAGTTCTTC. Protein sequence: CASSFATSGSRDEQFF.

The genes are TRBV30 and TRBJ1-5; D unresolved. Trimming cost V 3 bases and J 0 bases, with 12 bases left between them. This CDR3 contains 15 residues. Germline CDR1 reads GTSNPN; CDR2 reads SVGIG (reference sequence). This chain's CDR3 is CAWSERHNSNQPQHF. The DNA for the CDR3 is TGTGCCTGGAGCGAGAGACATAATAGCAATCAGCCCCAGCATTTT.

This chain joins TRBV4-2 and TRBJ2-1; a possible D gene is TRBD1 (6 bases). V lost 1 base and J lost 12, with 22 bases in between. Germline V lookup: CDR1 LGHNA, CDR2 YNFKEQ. The CDR3 sequence is 16 residues long. CDR3 bases: TGTGCCAGCAGCCAAGGAGGGGCGGACTCCTTAGGGGGGCAGTTCTTC. Protein product: CASSQGGADSLGGQFF.